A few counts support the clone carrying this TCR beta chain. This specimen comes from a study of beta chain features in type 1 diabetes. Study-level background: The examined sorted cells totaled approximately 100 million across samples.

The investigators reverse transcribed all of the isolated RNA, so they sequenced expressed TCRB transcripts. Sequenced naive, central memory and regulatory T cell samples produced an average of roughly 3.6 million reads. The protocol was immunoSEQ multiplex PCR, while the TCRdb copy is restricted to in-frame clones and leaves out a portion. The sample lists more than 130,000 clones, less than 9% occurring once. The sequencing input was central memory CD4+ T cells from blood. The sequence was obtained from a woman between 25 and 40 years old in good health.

The DNA of the CDR3 is TGTGCCAGCAGCCAACTGGTAGAAGAGACCCAGTACTTC. Translated, it gives CASSQLVEETQYF. The chain has TRBV16 and TRBJ2-5; D is ambiguous. The V gene's germline CDR1 is KGHSY and CDR2 FQNENV. This CDR3 contains 13 residues. The V and J ends lost 2 bases and 3 bases respectively, with 7 bases between them.